One and the same sample provided the 2 T cell receptor beta chains below, sequenced in a study of tumor and adjacent non-tumor tissue in lung cancer. A modified ARM-PCR protocol with three rounds of nested PCR amplified TCRbeta. TCRdb reanalysed the multiplex PCR reads using MiXCR and keeps one entry per CDR3 protein. The sample shows about 67,000 distinct CDR3 sequences, approximately 73% of them seen only once. This sample's RNA came from whole unsorted tissue. Distant lung tissue was collected more than 3 cm away from the tumor edge. Input material: distant non-tumor lung tissue. The receptor source for this set is a man between 60 and 75 years old with non-small cell lung cancer.

Notes on this clonotype: Since no conserved phenylalanine or tryptophan closes the CDR3, a read error is the likely cause. The rearrangement uses TRBV6-1 and TRBJ2-5, with TRBD2 identical over 11 bases. The CDR3 is made up of 15 amino acids. Germline V gives CDR1 MNHNS, CDR2 SASEGT. This CDR3 is CAGSTASGRTETQYL. DNA for the CDR3: TGTGCCGGCAGTACCGCTAGCGGGAGGACCGAGACCCAGTACCTC.

The chain has TRBV6-5 and TRBJ2-2; no definite D call. The CDR3 has 13 amino acids. The ends were cut back, 11 bases at V and 7 bases at J, with 17 bases in the middle. Germline values: CDR1 MNHEY, CDR2 SVGAGI. The CDR3 sequence: CARRYMAGGELFF. The CDR3 bases are TGTGCCCGCCGTTATATGGCAGGCGGGGAGCTGTTTTTT.